This T cell receptor (beta chain) was retrieved from a study of shared T cell receptors in the human thymus. Looked up from germline, CDR1 is MGHDK and CDR2 is SYGVNS. After removal of 10 bases from V and 2 bases from J, the junction contained 12 bases not matched to a gene. CDR3 length: 18 amino acids. This table comes from immunoSEQ multiplex PCR, and its TCRdb copy is limited to in-frame clones, with some not included. Of about 380,000 clones listed, about 95% are singletons. The sample consisted of thymocytes. The source of this sequence is a human donor. The chain combines TRBV25-1 with TRBJ2-3, with 16 bases that match TRBD2. CDR3 residues: CAISPGTSGRVHTDTQYF. In DNA form, the CDR3 reads TGTGCCATTTCCCCTGGGACTAGCGGGAGGGTACACACAGATACGCAGTATTTT.